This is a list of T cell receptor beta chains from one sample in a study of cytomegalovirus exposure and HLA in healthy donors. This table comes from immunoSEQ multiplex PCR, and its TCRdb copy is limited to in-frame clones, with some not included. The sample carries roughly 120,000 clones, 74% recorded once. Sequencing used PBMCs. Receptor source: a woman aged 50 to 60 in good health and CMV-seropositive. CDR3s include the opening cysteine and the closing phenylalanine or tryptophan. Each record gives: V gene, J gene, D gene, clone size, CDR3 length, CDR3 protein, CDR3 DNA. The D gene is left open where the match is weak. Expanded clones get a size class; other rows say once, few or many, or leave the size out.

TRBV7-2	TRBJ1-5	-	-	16	CASSPDGGYSNQPQHF	TGTGCCAGCAGCCCGGACGGGGGTTATAGCAATCAGCCCCAGCATTTT
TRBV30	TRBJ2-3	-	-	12	CAWSTEGVRQYF	TGTGCCTGGAGCACCGAGGGGGTTAGGCAGTATTTT
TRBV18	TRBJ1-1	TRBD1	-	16	CASSPGTGGWNTEAFF	TGTGCCAGCTCACCAGGAACAGGGGGTTGGAACACTGAAGCTTTCTTT
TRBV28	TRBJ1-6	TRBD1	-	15	CASSSLDRDVTPLHF	TGTGCCAGCAGTTCCCTCGACAGGGACGTTACACCCCTCCACTTT
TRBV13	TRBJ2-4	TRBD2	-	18	CASSFRTSGSYDGNIQYF	TGTGCCAGCAGCTTCCGGACTAGCGGGAGTTACGACGGAAACATTCAGTACTTC
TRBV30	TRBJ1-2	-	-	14	CAWSGSRMGGGYTF	TGTGCCTGGAGTGGTAGTCGGATGGGGGGGGGCTACACCTTC
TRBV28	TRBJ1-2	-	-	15	CASSFHTGGNYGYTF	TGTGCCAGCAGTTTCCACACAGGCGGTAACTATGGCTACACCTTC
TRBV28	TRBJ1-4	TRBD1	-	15	CASSATGTGAEKLFF	TGTGCCAGCAGTGCAACCGGGACAGGGGCTGAAAAACTGTTTTTT
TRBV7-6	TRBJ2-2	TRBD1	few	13	CASSGQGTGELFF	TGTGCCAGCAGCGGACAGGGGACCGGGGAGCTGTTTTTT
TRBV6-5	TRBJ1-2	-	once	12	CAIGGWEAGYTF	TGTGCCATAGGGGGTTGGGAAGCCGGCTACACCTTC
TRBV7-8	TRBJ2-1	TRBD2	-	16	CASSLGSSGSYNEQFF	TGTGCCAGCAGCTTAGGGTCTAGCGGGAGTTACAATGAGCAGTTCTTC
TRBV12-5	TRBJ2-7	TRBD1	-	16	CASGLVLGQGAYEQYF	TGTGCTAGTGGTTTGGTACTGGGACAGGGCGCCTACGAGCAGTACTTC
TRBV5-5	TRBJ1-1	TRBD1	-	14	CASRLTGANTEAFF	TGTGCCAGCAGACTGACAGGGGCTAACACTGAAGCTTTCTTT
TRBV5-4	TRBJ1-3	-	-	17	CASSLEGPSISGNTIYF	TGTGCCAGCAGCTTGGAGGGGCCGAGCATCTCTGGAAACACCATATATTTT
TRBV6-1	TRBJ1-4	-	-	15	CASRGETNRHEKLFF	TGTGCCAGCAGGGGAGAGACGAATAGGCATGAAAAACTGTTTTTT
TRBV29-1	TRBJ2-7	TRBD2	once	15	CSVATSGRKGYEQYF	TGCAGCGTTGCTACTAGCGGGAGGAAAGGGTACGAGCAGTACTTC
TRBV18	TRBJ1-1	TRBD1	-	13	CATTGTVNTEAFF	TGTGCCACCACCGGGACAGTGAACACTGAAGCTTTCTTT
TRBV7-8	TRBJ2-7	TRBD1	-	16	CASSPSPGTGVLESYF	TGTGCCAGCAGCCCCAGCCCCGGGACAGGAGTCCTTGAGTCGTACTTC
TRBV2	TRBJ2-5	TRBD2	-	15	CASRALAGWQETQYF	TGTGCCAGCAGAGCTCTAGCGGGGTGGCAAGAGACCCAGTACTTC
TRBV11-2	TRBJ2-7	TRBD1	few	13	CASSRQGAHEQYF	TGTGCCAGCAGCCGCCAGGGGGCTCACGAGCAGTACTTC
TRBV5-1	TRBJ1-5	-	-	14	CASSFTGSDQPQHF	TGCGCCAGCAGTTTTACAGGGTCCGATCAGCCCCAGCATTTT
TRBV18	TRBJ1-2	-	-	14	CASSQDRSNYGYTF	TGTGCCAGCTCACAGGACAGATCTAACTATGGCTACACCTTC
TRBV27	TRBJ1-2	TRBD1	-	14	CASRPFRGLLGYTF	TGTGCCAGCAGACCTTTCAGGGGGCTCCTTGGCTACACCTTC
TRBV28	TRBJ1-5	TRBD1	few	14	CASSLGQRNQPQHF	TGTGCCAGCAGTTTGGGACAGCGAAATCAGCCCCAGCATTTT
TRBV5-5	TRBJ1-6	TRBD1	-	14	CASSGGQTNSPLHF	TGTGCCAGCAGCGGGGGACAGACCAATTCACCCCTCCACTTT
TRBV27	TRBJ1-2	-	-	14	CASSLSITGLGYTF	TGTGCCAGCAGTTTATCCATCACAGGGCTTGGCTACACCTTC
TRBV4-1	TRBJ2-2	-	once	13	CASSLTGFGELFF	TGCGCCAGCAGCCTAACAGGGTTCGGGGAGCTGTTTTTT
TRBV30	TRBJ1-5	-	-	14	CAWSKGTPDQPQHF	TGTGCCTGGAGTAAAGGGACACCAGATCAGCCCCAGCATTTT
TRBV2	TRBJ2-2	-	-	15	CASSAGQANTGELFF	TGTGCCAGCAGTGCTGGGCAGGCGAACACCGGGGAGCTGTTTTTT
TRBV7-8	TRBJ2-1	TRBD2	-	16	CASSLTTSGAYNEQFF	TGTGCCAGCAGCTTAACGACTAGCGGGGCGTACAATGAGCAGTTCTTC
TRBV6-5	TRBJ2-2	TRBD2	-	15	CASSLAGVSAGELFF	TGTGCCAGCAGCCTAGCGGGGGTGTCTGCCGGGGAGCTGTTTTTT
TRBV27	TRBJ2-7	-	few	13	CASSRTDVYEQYF	TGTGCCAGCAGCCGGACTGACGTCTACGAGCAGTACTTC
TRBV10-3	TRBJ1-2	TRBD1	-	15	CAISESGTGNYGYTF	TGTGCCATCAGTGAGTCGGGGACAGGGAACTACGGCTACACCTTC
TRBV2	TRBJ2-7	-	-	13	CSTRDIGYYEQYF	TGTTCCACCCGGGACATCGGGTACTACGAGCAGTACTTC
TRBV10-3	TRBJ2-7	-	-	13	CAIRDYRANEQYF	TGTGCCATCAGGGATTACAGGGCCAACGAGCAGTACTTC
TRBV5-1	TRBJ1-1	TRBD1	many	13	CASSPRQGGEAFF	TGCGCCAGCAGCCCCAGACAGGGTGGTGAAGCTTTCTTT
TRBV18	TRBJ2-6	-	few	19	CASSPLAFREGSGANVLTF	TGTGCCAGCTCACCACTGGCGTTCAGGGAAGGCTCCGGGGCCAACGTCCTGACTTTC